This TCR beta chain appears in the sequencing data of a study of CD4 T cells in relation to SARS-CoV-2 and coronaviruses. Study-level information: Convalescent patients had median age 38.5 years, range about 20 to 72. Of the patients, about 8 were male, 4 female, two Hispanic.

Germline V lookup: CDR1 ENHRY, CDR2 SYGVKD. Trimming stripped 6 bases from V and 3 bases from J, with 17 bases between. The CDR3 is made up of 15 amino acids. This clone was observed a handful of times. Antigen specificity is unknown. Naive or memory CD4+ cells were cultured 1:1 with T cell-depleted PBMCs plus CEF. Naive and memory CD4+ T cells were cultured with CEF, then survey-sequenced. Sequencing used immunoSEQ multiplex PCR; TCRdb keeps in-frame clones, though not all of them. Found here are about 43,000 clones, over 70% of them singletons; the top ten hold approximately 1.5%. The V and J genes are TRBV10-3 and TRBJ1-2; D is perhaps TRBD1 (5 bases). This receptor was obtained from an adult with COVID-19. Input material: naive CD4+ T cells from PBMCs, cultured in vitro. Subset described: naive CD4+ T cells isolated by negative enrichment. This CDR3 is CAIRDGGGEDYGYTF. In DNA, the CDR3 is TGTGCCATCAGGGACGGTGGGGGAGAGGACTATGGCTACACCTTC.